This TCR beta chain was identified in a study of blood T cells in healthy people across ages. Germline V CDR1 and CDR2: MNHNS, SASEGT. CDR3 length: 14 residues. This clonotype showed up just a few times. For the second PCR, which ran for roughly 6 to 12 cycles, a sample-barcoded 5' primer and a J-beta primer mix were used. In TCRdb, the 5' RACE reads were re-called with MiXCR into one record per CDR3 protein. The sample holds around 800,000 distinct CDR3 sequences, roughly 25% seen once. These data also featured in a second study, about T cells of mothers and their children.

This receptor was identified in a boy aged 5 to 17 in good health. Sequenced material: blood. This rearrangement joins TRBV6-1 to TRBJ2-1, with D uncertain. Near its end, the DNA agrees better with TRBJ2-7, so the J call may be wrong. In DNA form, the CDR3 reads TGTGCCAGCAGTGAAAGGTCCTCGAGCTACGAGCAGTACTTC. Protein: CASSERSSSYEQYF.